This T cell receptor beta chain came from a study of OX40 agonist ivuxolimab in advanced cancers. Germline V gene lookup returns CDR1 MDHEN and CDR2 SYDVKM. Deletions cut 3 bases from V and 5 bases from J, with 11 bases between. The CDR3 runs 14 residues. TCRdb keeps only in-frame clones here, not all; method: immunoSEQ multiplex PCR. The sample carries about 68,000 clones, roughly 88% recorded once. This clone is a singleton in its sample. This receptor was taken from an adult with an advanced solid tumor such as melanoma, head and neck, liver or kidney cancer. The chain couples TRBV28 to TRBJ1-5; weak D call: TRBD1 (5 bases). Sequenced material: CD4+ or CD8+ T cells sorted from blood, taken in a trial of the OX40 agonist ivuxolimab. This CDR3 is CASSLGQFYQPQHF. The CDR3 nucleotides read TGTGCCAGCAGTTTGGGGCAGTTTTATCAGCCCCAGCATTTT.